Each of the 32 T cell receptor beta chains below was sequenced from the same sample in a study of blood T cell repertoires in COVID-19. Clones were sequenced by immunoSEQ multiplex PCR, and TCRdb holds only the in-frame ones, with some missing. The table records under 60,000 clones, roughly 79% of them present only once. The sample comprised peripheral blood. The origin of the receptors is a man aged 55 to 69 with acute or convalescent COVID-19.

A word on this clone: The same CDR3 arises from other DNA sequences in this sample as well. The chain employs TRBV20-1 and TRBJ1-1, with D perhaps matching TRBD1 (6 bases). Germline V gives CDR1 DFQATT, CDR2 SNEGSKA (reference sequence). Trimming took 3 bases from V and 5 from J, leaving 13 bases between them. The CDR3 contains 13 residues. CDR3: CSASEQGWTEAFF. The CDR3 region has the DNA TGCAGTGCTAGTGAACAGGGTTGGACTGAAGCTTTCTTT.

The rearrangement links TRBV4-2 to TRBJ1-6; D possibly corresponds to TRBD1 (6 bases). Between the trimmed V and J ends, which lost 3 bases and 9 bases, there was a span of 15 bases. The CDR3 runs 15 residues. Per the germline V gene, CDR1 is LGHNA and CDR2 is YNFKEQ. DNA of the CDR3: TGTGCCAGCAGCCAGGACAGTCTAAGTAGTTCACCCCTCCACTTT. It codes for CASSQDSLSSSPLHF.

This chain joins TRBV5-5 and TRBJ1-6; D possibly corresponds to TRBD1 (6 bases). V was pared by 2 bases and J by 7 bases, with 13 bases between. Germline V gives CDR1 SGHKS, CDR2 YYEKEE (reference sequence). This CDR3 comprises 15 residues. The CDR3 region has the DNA TGTGCCAGCAGCTTTTTTTCGGACAGCAATTCACCCCTCCACTTT. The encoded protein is CASSFFSDSNSPLHF. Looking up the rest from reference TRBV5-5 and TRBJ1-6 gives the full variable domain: DAGVTQSPTHLIKTRGQQVTLRCSPISGHKSVSWYQQVLGQGPQFIFQYYEKEERGRGNFPDRFSARQFPNYSSELNVNALLLGDSALYLCASSFFSDSNSPLHFGNGTRLTVT.

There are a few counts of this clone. The CDR3 DNA reads as TGTGCCAGCCATCCCGGGACAGTTTATCAGCCCCAGCATTTT. It is translated as CASHPGTVYQPQHF. The chain combines TRBV6-5 with TRBJ1-5; TRBD1 agrees at 7 bases. V shed 8 bases and J 5 bases; nucleotides not matched to a gene: 9. CDR3 length: 14 amino acids. The germline V gene encodes CDR1 MNHEY and CDR2 SVGAGI.

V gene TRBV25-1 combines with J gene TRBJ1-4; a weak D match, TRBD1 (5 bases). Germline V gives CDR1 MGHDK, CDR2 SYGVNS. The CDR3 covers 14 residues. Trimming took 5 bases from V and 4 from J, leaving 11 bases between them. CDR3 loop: CASSPGLSNEKLFF. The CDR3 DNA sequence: TGTGCCAGCAGTCCGGGACTGAGTAATGAAAAACTGTTTTTT.

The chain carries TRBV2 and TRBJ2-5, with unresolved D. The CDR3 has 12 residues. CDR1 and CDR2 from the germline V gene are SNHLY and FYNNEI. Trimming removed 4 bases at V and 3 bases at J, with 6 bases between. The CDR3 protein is CASSGREETQYF. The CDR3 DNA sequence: TGTGCCAGCAGTGGGAGAGAAGAGACCCAGTACTTC.

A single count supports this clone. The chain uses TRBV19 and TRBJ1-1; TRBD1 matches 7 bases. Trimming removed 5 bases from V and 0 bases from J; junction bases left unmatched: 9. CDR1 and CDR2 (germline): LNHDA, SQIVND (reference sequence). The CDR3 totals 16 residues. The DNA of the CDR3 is TGTGCCAGTAGTTCCACCCGGACAGGATTGAACACTGAAGCTTTCTTT. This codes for CASSSTRTGLNTEAFF.

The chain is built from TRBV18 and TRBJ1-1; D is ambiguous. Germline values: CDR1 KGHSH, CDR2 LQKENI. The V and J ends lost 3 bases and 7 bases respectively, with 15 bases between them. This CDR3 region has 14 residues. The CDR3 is CASSPRSQSGEAFF. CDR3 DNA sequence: TGTGCCAGCTCACCTCGATCGCAGTCGGGTGAAGCTTTCTTT. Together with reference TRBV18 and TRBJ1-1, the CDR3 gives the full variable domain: NAGVMQNPRHLVRRRGQEARLRCSPMKGHSHVYWYRQLPEEGLKFMVYLQKENIIDESGMPKERFSAEFPKEGPSILRIQQVVRGDSAAYFCASSPRSQSGEAFFGQGTRLTVV.

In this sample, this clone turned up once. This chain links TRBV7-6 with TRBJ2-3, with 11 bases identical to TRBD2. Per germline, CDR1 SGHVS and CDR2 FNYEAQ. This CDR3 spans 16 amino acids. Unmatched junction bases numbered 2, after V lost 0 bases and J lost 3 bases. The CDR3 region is CASSLATSGVTDTQYF. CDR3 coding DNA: TGTGCCAGCAGCTTAGCGACTAGCGGGGTAACAGATACGCAGTATTTT.

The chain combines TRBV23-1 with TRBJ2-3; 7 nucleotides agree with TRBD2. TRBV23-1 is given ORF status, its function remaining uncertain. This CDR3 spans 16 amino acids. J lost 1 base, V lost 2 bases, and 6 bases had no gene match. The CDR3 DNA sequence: TGCGCCAGCAGTCAACTCAAACGGGGGGGCACAGATACGCAGTATTTT. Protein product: CASSQLKRGGTDTQYF.

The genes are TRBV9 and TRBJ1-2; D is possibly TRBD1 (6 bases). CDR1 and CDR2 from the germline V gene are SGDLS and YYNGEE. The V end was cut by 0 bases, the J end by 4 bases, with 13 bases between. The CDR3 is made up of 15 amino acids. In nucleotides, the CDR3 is TGTGCCAGCAGCGTAGAGTCCAGGGGCGGCTATGGCTACACCTTC. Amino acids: CASSVESRGGYGYTF.

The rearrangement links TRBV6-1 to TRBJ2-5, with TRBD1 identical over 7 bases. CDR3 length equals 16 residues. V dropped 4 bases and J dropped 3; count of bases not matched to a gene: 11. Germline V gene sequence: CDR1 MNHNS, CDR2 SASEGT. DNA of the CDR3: TGTGCCAGCAGTGCCCAGGGGGATTTCTGGGAAGAGACCCAGTACTTC. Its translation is CASSAQGDFWEETQYF.

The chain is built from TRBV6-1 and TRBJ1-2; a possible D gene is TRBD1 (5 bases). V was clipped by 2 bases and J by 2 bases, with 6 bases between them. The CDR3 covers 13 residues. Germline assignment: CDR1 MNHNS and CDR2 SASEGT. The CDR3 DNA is TGTGCCAGCAGTGAAAACAGGAACTATGGCTACACCTTC. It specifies CASSENRNYGYTF.

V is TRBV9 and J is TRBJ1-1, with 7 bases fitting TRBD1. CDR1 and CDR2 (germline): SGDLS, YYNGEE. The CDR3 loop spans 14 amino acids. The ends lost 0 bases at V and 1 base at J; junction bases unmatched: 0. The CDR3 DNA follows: TGTGCCAGCAGCGTAGGACAGGGGAACACTGAAGCTTTCTTT. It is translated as CASSVGQGNTEAFF.

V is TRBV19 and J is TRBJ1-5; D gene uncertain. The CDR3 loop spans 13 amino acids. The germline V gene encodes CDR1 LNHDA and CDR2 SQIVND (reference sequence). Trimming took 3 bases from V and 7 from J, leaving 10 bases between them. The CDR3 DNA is TGTGCCAGTAGTATCTCCCGGGAACAGCCCCAGCATTTT. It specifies CASSISREQPQHF.

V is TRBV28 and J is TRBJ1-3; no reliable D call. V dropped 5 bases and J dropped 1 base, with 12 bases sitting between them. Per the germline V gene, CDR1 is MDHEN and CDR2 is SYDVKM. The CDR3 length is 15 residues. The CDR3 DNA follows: TGTGCCAGCAGTCGTACGAGGCTGTCTGGAAACACCATATATTTT. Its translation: CASSRTRLSGNTIYF.

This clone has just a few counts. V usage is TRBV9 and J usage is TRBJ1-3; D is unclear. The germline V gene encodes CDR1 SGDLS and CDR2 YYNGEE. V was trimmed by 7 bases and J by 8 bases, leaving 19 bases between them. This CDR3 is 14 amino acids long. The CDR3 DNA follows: TGTGCCAGCGGGCCCCGGTATACGGTGGACACCATATATTTT. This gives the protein CASGPRYTVDTIYF.

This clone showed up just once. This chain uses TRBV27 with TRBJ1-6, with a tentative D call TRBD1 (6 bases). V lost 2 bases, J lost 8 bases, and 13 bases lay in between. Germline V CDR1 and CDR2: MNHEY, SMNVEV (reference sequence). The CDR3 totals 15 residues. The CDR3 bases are TGTGCCAGCAGTTTAATTTGGGACAACGATTCACCCCTCCACTTT. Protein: CASSLIWDNDSPLHF.

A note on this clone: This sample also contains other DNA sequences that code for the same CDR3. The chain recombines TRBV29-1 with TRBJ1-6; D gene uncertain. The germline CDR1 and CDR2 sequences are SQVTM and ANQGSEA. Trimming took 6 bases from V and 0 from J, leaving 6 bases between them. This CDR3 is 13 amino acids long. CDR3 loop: CSVRSSYNSPLHF. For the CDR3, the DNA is TGCAGCGTCCGGAGCTCCTATAATTCACCCCTCCACTTT.

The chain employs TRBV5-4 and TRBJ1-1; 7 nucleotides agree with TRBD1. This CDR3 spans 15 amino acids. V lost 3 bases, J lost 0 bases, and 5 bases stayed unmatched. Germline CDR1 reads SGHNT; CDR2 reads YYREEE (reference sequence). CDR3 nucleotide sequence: TGTGCCAGCAGCTCTCCGGGACAGATGAACACTGAAGCTTTCTTT. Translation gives CASSSPGQMNTEAFF.

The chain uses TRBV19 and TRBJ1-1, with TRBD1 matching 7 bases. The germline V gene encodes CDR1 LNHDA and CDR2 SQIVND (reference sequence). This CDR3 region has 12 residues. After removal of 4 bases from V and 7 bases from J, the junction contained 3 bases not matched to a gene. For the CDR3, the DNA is TGTGCCAGTAGTAATAGGGACAGTGAAGCTTTCTTT. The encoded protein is CASSNRDSEAFF.

CDR3 bases: TGTGCCTGGCACTATGGGCAGGGTCGATTCGGCTACACCTTC. This codes for CAWHYGQGRFGYTF. The chain recombines TRBV30 with TRBJ1-2; the D gene is possibly TRBD1 (5 bases). Germline-derived CDR1 and CDR2 are GTSNPN and SVGIG (reference sequence). The CDR3 extends over 14 amino acids. V shed 5 bases and J shed 8 bases, with 21 bases lying between them.

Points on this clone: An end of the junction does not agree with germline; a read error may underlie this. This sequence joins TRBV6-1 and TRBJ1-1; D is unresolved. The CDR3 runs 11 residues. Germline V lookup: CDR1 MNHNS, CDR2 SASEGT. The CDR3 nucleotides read TGTGCCAGCAGGGAAGGCTATGAAGCTTTCTTT. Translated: CASREGYEAFF.

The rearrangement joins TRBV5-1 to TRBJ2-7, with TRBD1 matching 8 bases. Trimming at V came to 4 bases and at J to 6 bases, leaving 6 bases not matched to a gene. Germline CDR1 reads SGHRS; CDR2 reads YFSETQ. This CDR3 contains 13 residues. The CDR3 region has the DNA TGCGCCAGCAGCCTACGGACAGGGAGCGAGCAGTACTTC. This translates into CASSLRTGSEQYF. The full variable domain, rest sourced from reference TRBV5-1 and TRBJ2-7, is KAGVTQTPRYLIKTRGQQVTLSCSPISGHRSVSWYQQTPGQGLQFLFEYFSETQRNKGNFPGRFSGRQFSNSRSEMNVSTLELGDSALYLCASSLRTGSEQYFGPGTRLTVT.

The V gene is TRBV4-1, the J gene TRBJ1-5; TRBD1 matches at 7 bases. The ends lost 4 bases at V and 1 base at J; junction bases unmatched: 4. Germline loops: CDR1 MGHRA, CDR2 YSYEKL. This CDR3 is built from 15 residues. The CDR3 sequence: CASSLMTGSNQPQHF. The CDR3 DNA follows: TGCGCCAGCAGCCTAATGACAGGGAGCAATCAGCCCCAGCATTTT.

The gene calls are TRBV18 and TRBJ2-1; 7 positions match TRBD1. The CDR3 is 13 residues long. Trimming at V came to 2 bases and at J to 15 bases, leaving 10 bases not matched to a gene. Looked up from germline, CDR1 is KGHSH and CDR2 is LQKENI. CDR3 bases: TGTGCCAGCTCACCAGGGACAGTAGATAGGTGGTTCTTC. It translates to CASSPGTVDRWFF.

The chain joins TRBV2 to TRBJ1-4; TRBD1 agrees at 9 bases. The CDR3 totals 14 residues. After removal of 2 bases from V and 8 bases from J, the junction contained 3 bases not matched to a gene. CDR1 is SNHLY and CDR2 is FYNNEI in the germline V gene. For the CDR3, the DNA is TGTGCCAGCAGTGAAAGGGGGACAGGGGAAAAACTGTTTTTT. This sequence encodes CASSERGTGEKLFF.

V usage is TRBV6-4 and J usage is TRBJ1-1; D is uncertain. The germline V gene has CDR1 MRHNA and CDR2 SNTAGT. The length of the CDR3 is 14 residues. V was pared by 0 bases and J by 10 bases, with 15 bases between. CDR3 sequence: CASSDSLGSRGAFF. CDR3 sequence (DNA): TGTGCCAGCAGTGACTCGTTGGGTTCAAGAGGAGCTTTCTTT.

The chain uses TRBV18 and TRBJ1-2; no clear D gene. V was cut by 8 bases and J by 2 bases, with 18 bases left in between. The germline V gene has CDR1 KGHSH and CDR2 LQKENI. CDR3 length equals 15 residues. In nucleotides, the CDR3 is TGTGCCAGCGTCACACGGGGATCGGAAAACTATGGCTACACCTTC. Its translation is CASVTRGSENYGYTF.

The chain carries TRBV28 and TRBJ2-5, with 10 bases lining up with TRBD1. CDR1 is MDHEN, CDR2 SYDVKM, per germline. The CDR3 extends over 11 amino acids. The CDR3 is CGTGGKETQYF. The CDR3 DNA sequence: TGTGGGACAGGGGGTAAAGAGACCCAGTACTTC. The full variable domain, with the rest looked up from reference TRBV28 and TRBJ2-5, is DVKVTQSSRYLVKRTGEKVFLECVQDMDHENMFWYRQDPGLGLRLIYFSYDVKMKEKGDIPEGYSVSREKKERFSLILESASTNQTSMYLCGTGGKETQYFGPGTRLLVL.

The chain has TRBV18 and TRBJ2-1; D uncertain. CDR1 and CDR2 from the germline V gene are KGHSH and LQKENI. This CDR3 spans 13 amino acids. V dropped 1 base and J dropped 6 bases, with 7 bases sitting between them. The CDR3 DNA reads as TGTGCCAGCTCACCACGAGGTCTCAATGAGCAGTTCTTC. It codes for CASSPRGLNEQFF.

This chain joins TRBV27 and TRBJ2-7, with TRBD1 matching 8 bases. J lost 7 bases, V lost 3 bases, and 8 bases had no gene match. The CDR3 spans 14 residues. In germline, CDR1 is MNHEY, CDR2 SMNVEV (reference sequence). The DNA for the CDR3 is TGTGCCAGCAGTTTGCGCAGGGGGCCGGAGGAGCAGTACTTC. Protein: CASSLRRGPEEQYF.